This TCR beta chain was sequenced for a study of shared clonotypes between healthy human individuals. There are a few counts of this clone. Its antigen is undetermined. Assay: immunoSEQ multiplex PCR; the TCRdb copy retains only in-frame clones and omits some. The sample has about 600,000 clones; just over 75% are singletons. The germline gives CDR1 SQVTM, CDR2 ANQGSEA. V was shortened by 3 bases and J by 0 bases, with 11 bases between the two germline ends. This CDR3 contains 14 residues. Genomic DNA from unsorted samples was obtained from around 100 million PBMCs (per sample). General study results and limits: Blood was the only sampled material, and tissue repertoires likely differ.

The sample taken for sequencing was PBMCs. The chain has TRBV29-1 and TRBJ1-1; D is uncertain. The receptor's source is a woman aged 40-49 years in good health. Some clones in this sample may be carry-over from other donors' samples. The CDR3 region is CSVDAPTLNTEAFF. As DNA, the CDR3 is TGCAGCGTTGACGCTCCGACACTGAACACTGAAGCTTTCTTT.